These T cell receptor beta chains were read from a single sample in a study of blood T cell repertoires in COVID-19. The protocol was immunoSEQ multiplex PCR, while the TCRdb copy is restricted to in-frame clones and leaves out a portion. The data show 140,000 to 150,000 clones, about nine tenths seen once. Sequencing used peripheral blood. Source of these receptors: a human donor in a cohort sampled during active COVID-19. Both conserved end residues are part of each CDR3. D genes are given only for firm matches. Clone sizes are given selectively: once, few, many, or a class where the clone is expanded.

V gene: TRBV4-3
clone size: -
D gene: -
J gene: TRBJ1-4
CDR3 DNA: TGCGCCAGCAGCCAAGATCTAAGAGGGTACGGGCAAAAACTGTTTTTT
CDR3 protein: CASSQDLRGYGQKLFF

V gene: TRBV20-1
clone size: -
D gene: -
J gene: TRBJ2-7
CDR3 DNA: TGCAGTGCTAGTACCGGGAAGGGCGAGCAGTACTTC
CDR3 protein: CSASTGKGEQYF

V gene: TRBV3-1/TRBV3-2
clone size: -
D gene: -
J gene: TRBJ1-6
CDR3 DNA: TGTGCCAGCAGCCAAGGGACTTATGACTCACCCCTCCACTTT
CDR3 protein: CASSQGTYDSPLHF

V gene: TRBV18
clone size: -
D gene: -
J gene: TRBJ2-7
CDR3 DNA: TGTGCCAGCTCACCACTCAGGGTGAACGAGCAGTACTTC
CDR3 protein: CASSPLRVNEQYF

V gene: TRBV11-2
clone size: -
D gene: TRBD2
J gene: TRBJ2-1
CDR3 DNA: TGTGCCAGCAGCCCTGGACTAGCGGGGCCCAATGAGCAGTTCTTC
CDR3 protein: CASSPGLAGPNEQFF

V gene: TRBV9
clone size: -
D gene: -
J gene: TRBJ1-3
CDR3 DNA: TGTGCCAGCAGCGTAGCCCCAGGGTACGGAAACACCATATATTTT
CDR3 protein: CASSVAPGYGNTIYF

V gene: TRBV6-2/TRBV6-3
clone size: -
D gene: -
J gene: TRBJ1-3
CDR3 DNA: TGTGCCAGCAGCCGCGGGTCGTCTGGAAACACCATATATTTT
CDR3 protein: CASSRGSSGNTIYF

V gene: TRBV5-8
clone size: -
D gene: TRBD1
J gene: TRBJ2-3
CDR3 DNA: TGTGCCAGCGGGAAGAGGACAGGGAGCACAGATACGCAGTATTTT
CDR3 protein: CASGKRTGSTDTQYF

V gene: TRBV7-2
clone size: -
D gene: TRBD1
J gene: TRBJ2-5
CDR3 DNA: TGTGCCAGCAGCTTAGAAGGGGGCGGGGAGACCCAGTACTTC
CDR3 protein: CASSLEGGGETQYF

V gene: TRBV4-3
clone size: -
D gene: TRBD2
J gene: TRBJ2-5
CDR3 DNA: TGCGCCAGCAGCCAAGATTTCGGGGGACTAGCGGACGAGCGACTGGAGACCCAGTACTTC
CDR3 protein: CASSQDFGGLADERLETQYF

V gene: TRBV4-1
clone size: -
D gene: TRBD2
J gene: TRBJ2-7
CDR3 DNA: TGCGCCAGCAGCCCCGGGGGGGCCCCCTCCTACGAGCAGTACTTC
CDR3 protein: CASSPGGAPSYEQYF

V gene: TRBV10-2
clone size: -
D gene: -
J gene: TRBJ2-7
CDR3 DNA: TGCGCCAGCAGTGAGCGGACAGCGTCCTACGAGCAGTACTTC
CDR3 protein: CASSERTASYEQYF

V gene: TRBV4-2
clone size: few
D gene: -
J gene: TRBJ1-5
CDR3 DNA: TGTGCCAGCAGCCAATTCACAGGGAATGGACAGCCCCAGCATTTT
CDR3 protein: CASSQFTGNGQPQHF

V gene: TRBV3-1/TRBV3-2
clone size: -
D gene: TRBD2
J gene: TRBJ2-2
CDR3 DNA: TGTGCCAGCAGCCAAGCGGGCGGGAGGAGAGCCGGGGAGCTGTTTTTT
CDR3 protein: CASSQAGGRRAGELFF

V gene: TRBV21-1
clone size: -
D gene: -
J gene: TRBJ2-7
CDR3 DNA: TGTGCCAGCAGCAAAGCACCTATATCCCCGGACAGGACCTACGAGCAGTACTTC
CDR3 protein: CASSKAPISPDRTYEQYF

V gene: TRBV6-1
clone size: -
D gene: -
J gene: TRBJ1-1
CDR3 DNA: TGTGCCAGCAGTCAGGGGTGGGGGGGGAACACTGAAGCTTTCTTT
CDR3 protein: CASSQGWGGNTEAFF

V gene: TRBV19
clone size: -
D gene: TRBD1
J gene: TRBJ1-1
CDR3 DNA: TGTGCCAGTAGTATAGTACGGGACAGGGCGGCTTTCTTT
CDR3 protein: CASSIVRDRAAFF

V gene: TRBV7-9
clone size: -
D gene: TRBD1
J gene: TRBJ2-7
CDR3 DNA: TGTGCCAGCAGCTTTGATGGGACAGGGGACTACGAGCAGTACTTC
CDR3 protein: CASSFDGTGDYEQYF

V gene: TRBV7-9
clone size: once
D gene: -
J gene: TRBJ1-1
CDR3 DNA: TGTGCCAGCAGCTTAAAGGGGCTGAACACTGAAGCTTTCTTT
CDR3 protein: CASSLKGLNTEAFF

V gene: TRBV29-1
clone size: -
D gene: TRBD1
J gene: TRBJ2-7
CDR3 DNA: TGCAGCGTTATGGGACAGGGGCTCTACGAGCAGTACTTC
CDR3 protein: CSVMGQGLYEQYF

V gene: TRBV7-2
clone size: -
D gene: TRBD1
J gene: TRBJ2-7
CDR3 DNA: TGTGCCAGCAGCGCTCGACAGGGGTCCTACGAGCAGTACTTC
CDR3 protein: CASSARQGSYEQYF

V gene: TRBV2
clone size: -
D gene: -
J gene: TRBJ2-7
CDR3 DNA: TGTGCCAGCGGCCGGGAGAGGACGACCTACGAGCAGTACTTC
CDR3 protein: CASGRERTTYEQYF

V gene: TRBV28
clone size: -
D gene: -
J gene: TRBJ2-5
CDR3 DNA: TGTGCCAGCAGTCCGCCTGAGCGAGAGACCCAGTACTTC
CDR3 protein: CASSPPERETQYF

V gene: TRBV10-2
clone size: -
D gene: -
J gene: TRBJ2-3
CDR3 DNA: TGCGCCAGCAGTGAGTCGATCGGGACACGATTACTCGGAACGCAGTATTTT
CDR3 protein: CASSESIGTRLLGTQYF

V gene: TRBV23-1
clone size: -
D gene: -
J gene: TRBJ1-6
CDR3 DNA: TGCGCCAGCAGTCGGGAGGCGAGCTCCTATAATTCACCCCTCCACTTT
CDR3 protein: CASSREASSYNSPLHF

V gene: TRBV3-1/TRBV3-2
clone size: once
D gene: -
J gene: TRBJ2-7
CDR3 DNA: TGTGCCAGCAGCCAAGCCGTTTCCGGGGGTTACGAGCAGTACTTC
CDR3 protein: CASSQAVSGGYEQYF

V gene: TRBV28
clone size: -
D gene: TRBD2
J gene: TRBJ2-3
CDR3 DNA: TGTGCCAGCAGTTTTGACCTCGCGGGAGTCACAGATACGCAGTATTTT
CDR3 protein: CASSFDLAGVTDTQYF

V gene: TRBV5-5
clone size: -
D gene: TRBD1
J gene: TRBJ1-4
CDR3 DNA: TGTGCCAGCAGCGCCCCGGGACAGGGCTACGAAAAACTGTTTTTT
CDR3 protein: CASSAPGQGYEKLFF

V gene: TRBV7-9
clone size: -
D gene: -
J gene: TRBJ2-1
CDR3 DNA: TGTGCCAGCAGCCACGCGACAGGTTATTCCTACAATGAGCAGTTCTTC
CDR3 protein: CASSHATGYSYNEQFF

V gene: TRBV3-1/TRBV3-2
clone size: -
D gene: -
J gene: TRBJ2-1
CDR3 DNA: TGTGCCAGCAGCCCCCGTGGGGGGAGTGGGGCCAATGAGCAGTTCTTC
CDR3 protein: CASSPRGGSGANEQFF

V gene: TRBV11-2
clone size: -
D gene: TRBD1
J gene: TRBJ1-3
CDR3 DNA: TGTGCCAGCAGCCCGGACAGGGTGGCTGGAAACACCATATATTTT
CDR3 protein: CASSPDRVAGNTIYF